This TCR beta chain was obtained from a study of control samples from healthy donors and cancer patients. Trimming cost V 5 bases and J 4 bases; bases outside gene matches: 4. CDR1 is MDHEN, CDR2 SYDVKM, per germline. There are 15 residues in the CDR3. TCRdb's copy holds only in-frame clones and misses some; the assay was immunoSEQ multiplex PCR. The sample has about 92,000 clones; roughly 82% are singletons. The chain combines TRBV28 with TRBJ2-2, with 10 nucleotides matching TRBD1. Source material: blood. This TCR derives from a woman aged 60-70 years in good health. CDR3 DNA sequence: TGTGCCAGCAGTCACAGGACAGGGGGCACCGGGGAGCTGTTTTTT. This codes for CASSHRTGGTGELFF.